This TCR beta chain was recovered during a study of cytomegalovirus exposure and HLA in healthy donors. Study-level information: HLA-typed donors were the source of some 85 million unique TCRs, which an early data release held.

60 Vbeta and 13 Jbeta primers were used in PCR. Assay: immunoSEQ multiplex PCR; the TCRdb copy retains only in-frame clones and omits some. The sample yields 200,000 to 250,000 clones, roughly four fifths seen once. Study-wide points: TCR beta chain V- and J-gene trimming was linked, in a later analysis, to a missense variant in DCLRE1C. The likely explanation for a cluster of highly shared sequence variants was sequencing artifact. Cytomegalovirus-associated status was assigned to about 170 TCR beta chains.

Of note for this clone: The antigen remains undetermined.

Germline assignment: CDR1 MDHEN and CDR2 SYDVKM. Trimming cost V 3 bases and J 8 bases; bases outside gene matches: 13. The CDR3 runs 16 residues. Source material: PBMCs. The TCR sequence derives from a girl between 5 and 17 years old in good health and CMV-seronegative. V and J are TRBV28 and TRBJ1-2; 9 nucleotides align to TRBD1. Here the CDR3 reads CASSFTGGRAQGGYTF. The CDR3 nucleotides are TGTGCCAGCAGTTTTACAGGGGGCAGGGCGCAGGGCGGCTACACCTTC.